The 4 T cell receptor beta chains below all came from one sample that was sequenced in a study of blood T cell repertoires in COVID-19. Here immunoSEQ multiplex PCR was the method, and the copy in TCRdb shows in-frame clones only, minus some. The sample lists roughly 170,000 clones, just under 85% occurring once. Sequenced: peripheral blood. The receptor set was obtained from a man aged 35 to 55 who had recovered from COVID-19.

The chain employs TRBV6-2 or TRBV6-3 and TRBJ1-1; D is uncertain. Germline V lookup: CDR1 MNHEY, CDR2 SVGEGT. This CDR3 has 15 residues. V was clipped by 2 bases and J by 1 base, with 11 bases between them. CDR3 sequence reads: CASSYSGQTNTEAFF. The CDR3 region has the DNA TGTGCCAGCAGTTACAGTGGGCAGACGAACACTGAAGCTTTCTTT.

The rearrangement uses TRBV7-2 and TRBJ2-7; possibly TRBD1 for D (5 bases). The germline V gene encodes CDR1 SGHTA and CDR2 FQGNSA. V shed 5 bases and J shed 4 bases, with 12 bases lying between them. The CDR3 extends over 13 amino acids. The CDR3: CASSADSWYEQYF. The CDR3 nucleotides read TGTGCCAGCAGCGCCGACAGTTGGTACGAGCAGTACTTC.

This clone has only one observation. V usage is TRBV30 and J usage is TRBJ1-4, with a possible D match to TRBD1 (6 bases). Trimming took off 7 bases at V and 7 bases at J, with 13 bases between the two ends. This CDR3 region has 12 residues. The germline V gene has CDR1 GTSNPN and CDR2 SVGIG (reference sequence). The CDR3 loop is CASNRAGEKLFF. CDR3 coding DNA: TGTGCCTCCAACAGGGCTGGTGAAAAACTGTTTTTT.

Here the CDR3 reads CASSPGTANSPLHF. The CDR3, as DNA: TGTGCCAGCAGCCCCGGGACAGCCAATTCACCCCTCCACTTT. This chain links TRBV6-6 with TRBJ1-6; 7 bases fit TRBD1. After removal of 6 bases from V and 7 bases from J, the junction contained 6 bases not matched to a gene. CDR1 and CDR2 (germline): MNHNY, SVGAGI (reference sequence). The CDR3 totals 14 residues.